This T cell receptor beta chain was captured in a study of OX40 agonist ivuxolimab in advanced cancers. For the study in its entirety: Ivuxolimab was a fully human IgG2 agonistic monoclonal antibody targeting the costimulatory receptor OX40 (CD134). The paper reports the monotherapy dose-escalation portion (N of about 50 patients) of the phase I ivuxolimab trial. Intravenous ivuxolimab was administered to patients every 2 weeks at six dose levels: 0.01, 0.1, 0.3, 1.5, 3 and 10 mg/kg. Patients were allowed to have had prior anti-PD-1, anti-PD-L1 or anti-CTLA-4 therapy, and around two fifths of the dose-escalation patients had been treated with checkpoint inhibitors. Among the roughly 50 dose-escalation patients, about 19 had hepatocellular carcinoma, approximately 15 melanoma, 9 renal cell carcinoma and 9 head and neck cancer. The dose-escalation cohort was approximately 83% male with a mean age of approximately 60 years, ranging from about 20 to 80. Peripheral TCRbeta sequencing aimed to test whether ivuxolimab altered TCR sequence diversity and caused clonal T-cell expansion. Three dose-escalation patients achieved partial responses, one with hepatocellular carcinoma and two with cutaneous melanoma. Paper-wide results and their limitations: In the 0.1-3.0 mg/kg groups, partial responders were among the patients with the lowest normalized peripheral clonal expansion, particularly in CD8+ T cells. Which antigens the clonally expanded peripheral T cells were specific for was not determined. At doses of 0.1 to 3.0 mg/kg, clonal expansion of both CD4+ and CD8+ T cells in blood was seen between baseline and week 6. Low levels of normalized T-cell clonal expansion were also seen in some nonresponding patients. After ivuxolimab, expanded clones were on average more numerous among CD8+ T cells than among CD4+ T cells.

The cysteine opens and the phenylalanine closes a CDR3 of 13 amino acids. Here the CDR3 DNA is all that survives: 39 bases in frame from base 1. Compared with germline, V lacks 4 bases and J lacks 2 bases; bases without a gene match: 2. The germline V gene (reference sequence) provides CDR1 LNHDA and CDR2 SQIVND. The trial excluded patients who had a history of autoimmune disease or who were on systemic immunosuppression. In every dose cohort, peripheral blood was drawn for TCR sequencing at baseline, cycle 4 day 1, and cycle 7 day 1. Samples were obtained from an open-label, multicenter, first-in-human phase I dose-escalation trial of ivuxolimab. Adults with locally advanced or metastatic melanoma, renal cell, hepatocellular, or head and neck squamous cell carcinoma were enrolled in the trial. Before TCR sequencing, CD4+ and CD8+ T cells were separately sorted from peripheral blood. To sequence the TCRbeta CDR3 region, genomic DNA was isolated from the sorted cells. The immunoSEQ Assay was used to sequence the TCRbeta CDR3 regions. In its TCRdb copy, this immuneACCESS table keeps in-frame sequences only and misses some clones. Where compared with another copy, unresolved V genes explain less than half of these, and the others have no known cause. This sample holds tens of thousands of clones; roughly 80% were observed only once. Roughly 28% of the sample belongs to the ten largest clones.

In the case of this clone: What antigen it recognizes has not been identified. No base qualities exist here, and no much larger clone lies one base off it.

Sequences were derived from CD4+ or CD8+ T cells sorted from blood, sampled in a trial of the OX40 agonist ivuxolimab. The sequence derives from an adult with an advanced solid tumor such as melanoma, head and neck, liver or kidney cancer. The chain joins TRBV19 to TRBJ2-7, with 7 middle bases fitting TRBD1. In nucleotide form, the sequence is TGTGCCAGTAGTACACAGGGGCCCTACGAGCAGTACTTC. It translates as CASSTQGPYEQYF.